Below are 10 T cell receptor beta chains sequenced from a single sample in a study of shared clonotypes between healthy human individuals. Only in-frame clones appear in the TCRdb table, and some are missing; sequencing was by immunoSEQ multiplex PCR. The sample carries approximately 640,000 clones, roughly 70% recorded once. The sample comprised memory CD4+ T cells sorted from blood. Stated subset: CD45RA-negative fraction. These TCRs come from a woman in her twenties or thirties in good health.

This clone showed up just a few times. CDR3 sequence: CASSLEAGGNEQYF. Written as DNA, the CDR3 is TGTGCCAGCAGCCTTGAGGCGGGAGGGAACGAGCAGTACTTC. This chain joins TRBV6-1 and TRBJ2-7, with 9 bases aligning to TRBD2. Germline trimming cut 6 bases from V and 5 bases from J; bases unmatched to any gene: 8. Germline lookup yields CDR1 MNHNS and CDR2 SASEGT. The CDR3 has 14 residues.

The chain carries TRBV5-1 and TRBJ1-2; TRBD1 agrees at 8 bases. The CDR3 totals 14 residues. V shed 3 bases and J 4 bases; nucleotides not matched to a gene: 5. Germline V lookup: CDR1 SGHRS, CDR2 YFSETQ. DNA of the CDR3: TGCGCCAGCAGCTCCGGACAGGGTTTCTATGGCTACACCTTC. This gives the protein CASSSGQGFYGYTF.

Written as DNA, the CDR3 is TGTGCCAGCAGCTTGTGGGGGGCCCCCGCACAAGAGACCCAGTACTTC. Amino acid sequence: CASSLWGAPAQETQYF. The V call is TRBV5-6, the J call TRBJ2-5, with D perhaps given as TRBD1 or TRBD2 (6 bases each). V was shortened by 1 base and J by 2 bases, with 15 bases between the two germline ends. Germline V gives CDR1 SGHDT, CDR2 YYEEEE. The length of the CDR3 is 16 residues. The full variable domain, with the rest looked up from reference TRBV5-6 and TRBJ2-5, is DAGVTQSPTHLIKTRGQQVTLRCSPKSGHDTVSWYQQALGQGPQFIFQYYEEEERQRGNFPDRFSGHQFPNYSSELNVNALLLGDSALYLCASSLWGAPAQETQYFGPGTRLLVL.

J is TRBJ1-1 and V is TRBV7-2; no clear D. CDR3 length equals 14 residues. Germline V CDR1 and CDR2: SGHTA, FQGNSA. V dropped 1 base and J dropped 5 bases, with 11 bases sitting between them. The CDR3 sequence is CASSLDLRGTEAFF. In DNA form, the CDR3 reads TGTGCCAGCAGCTTAGATCTGAGAGGGACTGAAGCTTTCTTT.

The table lists this clone with a few counts. The rearrangement uses TRBV30 and TRBJ2-3, with 9 bases matching TRBD2. The germline gives CDR1 GTSNPN, CDR2 SVGIG (reference sequence). The V segment lost 8 bases and the J segment 4 bases; nucleotides outside the gene matches: 4. The CDR3 is 12 amino acids. CDR3 region: CARTSEADTQYF. The CDR3 DNA reads as TGTGCCCGGACTAGCGAGGCAGATACGCAGTATTTT.

This clone was observed a single time. V gene TRBV28 combines with J gene TRBJ2-3, with unresolved D. The V end was cut by 0 bases, the J end by 2 bases, with 9 bases between. CDR1 is MDHEN and CDR2 is SYDVKM in the germline V gene. The CDR3 is made up of 15 amino acids. The DNA of the CDR3 is TGTGCCAGCAGTTTATGGGGCGGAAACACAGATACGCAGTATTTT. Translated: CASSLWGGNTDTQYF.

This chain links TRBV7-2 with TRBJ2-3; a possible D gene is TRBD1 (6 bases). CDR3 length: 15 amino acids. V was shortened by 5 bases and J by 3 bases, with 15 bases between the two germline ends. Per germline, CDR1 SGHTA and CDR2 FQGNSA. The CDR3 here is CASSIQGLLTDTQYF. The CDR3 nucleotides are TGTGCCAGCAGCATACAGGGCCTTCTGACAGATACGCAGTATTTT.

The chain uses TRBV19 and TRBJ2-1, with D hard to call. CDR1 LNHDA and CDR2 SQIVND come from the germline V gene (reference sequence). CDR3 length: 13 residues. The germline V and J ends were trimmed by 3 bases and 4 bases, with 7 bases remaining between them. The CDR3 is CASSISGYNEQFF. DNA for the CDR3: TGTGCCAGTAGTATCTCTGGGTACAATGAGCAGTTCTTC. Full variable domain (rest looked up from reference TRBV19 and TRBJ2-1): DGGITQSPKYLFRKEGQNVTLSCEQNLNHDAMYWYRQDPGQGLRLIYYSQIVNDFQKGDIAEGYSVSREKKESFPLTVTSAQKNPTAFYLCASSISGYNEQFFGPGTRLTVL.

This clone was picked up many times. This chain connects TRBV7-3 to TRBJ2-5; 13 bases are a match to TRBD2. V dropped 5 bases and J dropped 2; count of bases not matched to a gene: 5. Per the germline V gene, CDR1 is SGHTA and CDR2 is FQGTGA. CDR3 length: 16 amino acids. CDR3 protein: CASSTGTSGVQETQYF. The CDR3 nucleotides read TGTGCCAGCAGCACCGGGACTAGCGGGGTACAAGAGACCCAGTACTTC.

The V gene is TRBV2, the J gene TRBJ2-7; tentatively, D is TRBD1 (6 bases). The CDR3 sequence is 12 residues long. The germline CDR1 and CDR2 sequences are SNHLY and FYNNEI. Trimming pared 4 bases from V and 2 bases from J, leaving 6 bases between. The CDR3 coding sequence is TGTGCCAGCAGTGGGGACACCTACGAGCAGTACTTC. Translation gives CASSGDTYEQYF.